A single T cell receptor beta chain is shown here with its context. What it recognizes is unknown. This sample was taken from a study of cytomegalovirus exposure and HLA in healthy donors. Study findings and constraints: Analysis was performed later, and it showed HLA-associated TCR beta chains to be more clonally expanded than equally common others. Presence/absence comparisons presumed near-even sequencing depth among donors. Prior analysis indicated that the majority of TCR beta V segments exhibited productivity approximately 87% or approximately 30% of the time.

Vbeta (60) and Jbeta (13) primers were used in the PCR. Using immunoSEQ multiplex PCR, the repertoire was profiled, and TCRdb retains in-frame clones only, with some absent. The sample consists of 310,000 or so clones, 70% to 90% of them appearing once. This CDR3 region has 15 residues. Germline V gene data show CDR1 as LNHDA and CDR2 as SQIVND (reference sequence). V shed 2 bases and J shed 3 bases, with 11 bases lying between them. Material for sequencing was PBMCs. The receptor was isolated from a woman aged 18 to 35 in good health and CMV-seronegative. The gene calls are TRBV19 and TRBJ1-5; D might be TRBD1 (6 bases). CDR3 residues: CASSIPDSSNQPQHF. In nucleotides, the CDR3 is TGTGCCAGTAGTATACCGGACAGCTCCAATCAGCCCCAGCATTTT.